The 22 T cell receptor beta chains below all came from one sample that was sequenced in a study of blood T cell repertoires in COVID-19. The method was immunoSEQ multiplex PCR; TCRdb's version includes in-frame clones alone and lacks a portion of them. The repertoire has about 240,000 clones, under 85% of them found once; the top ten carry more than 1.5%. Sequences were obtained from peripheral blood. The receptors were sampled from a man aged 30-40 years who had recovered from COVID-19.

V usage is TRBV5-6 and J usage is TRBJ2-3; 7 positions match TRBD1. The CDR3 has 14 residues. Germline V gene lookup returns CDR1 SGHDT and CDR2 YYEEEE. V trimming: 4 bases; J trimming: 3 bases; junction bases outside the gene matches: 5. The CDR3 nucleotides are TGTGCCAGCAGCAGGACAGGACCGACAGATACGCAGTATTTT. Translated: CASSRTGPTDTQYF.

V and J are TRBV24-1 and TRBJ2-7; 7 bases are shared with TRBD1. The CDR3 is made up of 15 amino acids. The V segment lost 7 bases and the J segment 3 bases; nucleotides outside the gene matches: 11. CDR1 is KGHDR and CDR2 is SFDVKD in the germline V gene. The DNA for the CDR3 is TGTGCCACCAGCTATGCCGGGACAGAGAGCTACGAGCAGTACTTC. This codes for CATSYAGTESYEQYF.

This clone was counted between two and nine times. The CDR3 DNA follows: TGTGCCAGCAGCGTTAGCTCGGATACATGGACAGATACGCAGTATTTT. This sequence encodes CASSVSSDTWTDTQYF. The chain joins TRBV9 to TRBJ2-3; the D is unclear. The CDR3 runs to 16 residues. Per germline, CDR1 SGDLS and CDR2 YYNGEE. V lost 2 bases and J lost 3, with 16 bases in between.

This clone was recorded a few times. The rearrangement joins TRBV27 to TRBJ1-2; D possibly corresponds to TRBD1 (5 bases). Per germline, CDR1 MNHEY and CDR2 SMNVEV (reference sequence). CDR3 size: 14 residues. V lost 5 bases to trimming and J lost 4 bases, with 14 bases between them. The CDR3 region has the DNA TGTGCCAGCAGTCCTTCGACAGCTTTCTATGGCTACACCTTC. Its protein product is CASSPSTAFYGYTF.

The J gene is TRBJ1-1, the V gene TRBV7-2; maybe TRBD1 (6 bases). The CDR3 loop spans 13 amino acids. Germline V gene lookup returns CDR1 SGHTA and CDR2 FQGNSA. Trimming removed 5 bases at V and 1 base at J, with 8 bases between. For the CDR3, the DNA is TGTGCCAGCAGCGGACAGAGGAACACTGAAGCTTTCTTT. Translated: CASSGQRNTEAFF.

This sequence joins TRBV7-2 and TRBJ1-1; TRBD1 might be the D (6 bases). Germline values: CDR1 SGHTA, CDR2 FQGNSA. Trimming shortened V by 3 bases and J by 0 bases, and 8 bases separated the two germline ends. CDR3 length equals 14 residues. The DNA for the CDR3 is TGTGCCAGCAGCTTGGACAGATTGAACACTGAAGCTTTCTTT. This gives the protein CASSLDRLNTEAFF.

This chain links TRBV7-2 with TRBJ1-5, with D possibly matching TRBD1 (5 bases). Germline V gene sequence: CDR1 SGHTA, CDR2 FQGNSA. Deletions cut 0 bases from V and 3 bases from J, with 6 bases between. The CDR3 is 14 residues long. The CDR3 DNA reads TGTGCCAGCAGCTTAGCAGGGGACAATCAGCCCCAGCATTTT. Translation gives CASSLAGDNQPQHF.

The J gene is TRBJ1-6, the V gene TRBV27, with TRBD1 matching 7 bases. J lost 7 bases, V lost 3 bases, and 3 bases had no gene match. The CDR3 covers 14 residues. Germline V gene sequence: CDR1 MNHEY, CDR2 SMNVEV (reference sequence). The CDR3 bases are TGTGCCAGCAGTTTTGACAGGGAAAATTCACCCCTCCACTTT. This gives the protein CASSFDRENSPLHF.

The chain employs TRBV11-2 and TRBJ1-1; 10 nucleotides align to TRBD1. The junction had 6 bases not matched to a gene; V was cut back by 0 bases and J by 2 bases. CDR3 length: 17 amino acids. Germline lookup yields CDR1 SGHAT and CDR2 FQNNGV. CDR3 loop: CASSLEMDRGLNTEAFF. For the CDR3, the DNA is TGTGCCAGCAGCTTAGAGATGGACAGGGGGTTAAACACTGAAGCTTTCTTT.

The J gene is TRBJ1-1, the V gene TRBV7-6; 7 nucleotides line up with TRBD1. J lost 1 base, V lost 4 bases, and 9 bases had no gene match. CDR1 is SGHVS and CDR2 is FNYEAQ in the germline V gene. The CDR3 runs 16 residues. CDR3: CASSSFQGQPNTEAFF. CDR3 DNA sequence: TGTGCCAGCAGCTCATTTCAGGGACAGCCGAACACTGAAGCTTTCTTT.

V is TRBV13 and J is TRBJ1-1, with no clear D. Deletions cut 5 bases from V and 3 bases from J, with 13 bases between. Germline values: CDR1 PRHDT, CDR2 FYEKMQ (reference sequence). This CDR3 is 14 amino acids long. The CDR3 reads CASSAIDSYTEAFF. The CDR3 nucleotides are TGTGCCAGCAGCGCGATAGACTCCTACACTGAAGCTTTCTTT.

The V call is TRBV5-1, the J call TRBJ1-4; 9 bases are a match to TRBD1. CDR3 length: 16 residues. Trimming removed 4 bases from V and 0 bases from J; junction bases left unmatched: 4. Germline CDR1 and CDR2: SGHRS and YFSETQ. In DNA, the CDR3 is TGCGCCAGCAGCCCACAGGGGGCGGCAACTAATGAAAAACTGTTTTTT. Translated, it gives CASSPQGAATNEKLFF.

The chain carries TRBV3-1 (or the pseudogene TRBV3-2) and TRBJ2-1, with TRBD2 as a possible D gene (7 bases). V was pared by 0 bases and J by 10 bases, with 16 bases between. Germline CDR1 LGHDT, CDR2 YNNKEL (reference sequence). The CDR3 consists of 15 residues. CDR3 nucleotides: TGTGCCAGCAGCCAAGATCGCGGGGGCCCCCTCGAGCAGTTCTTC. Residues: CASSQDRGGPLEQFF.

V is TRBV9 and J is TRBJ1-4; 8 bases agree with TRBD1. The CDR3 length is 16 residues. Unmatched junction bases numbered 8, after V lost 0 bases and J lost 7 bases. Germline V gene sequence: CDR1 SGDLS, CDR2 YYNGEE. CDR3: CASSVGKDRVSEKLFF. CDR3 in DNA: TGTGCCAGCAGCGTAGGAAAGGACAGGGTGTCTGAAAAACTGTTTTTT. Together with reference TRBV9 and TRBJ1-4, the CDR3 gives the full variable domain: DSGVTQTPKHLITATGQRVTLRCSPRSGDLSVYWYQQSLDQGLQFLIQYYNGEERAKGNILERFSAQQFPDLHSELNLSSLELGDSALYFCASSVGKDRVSEKLFFGSGTQLSVL.

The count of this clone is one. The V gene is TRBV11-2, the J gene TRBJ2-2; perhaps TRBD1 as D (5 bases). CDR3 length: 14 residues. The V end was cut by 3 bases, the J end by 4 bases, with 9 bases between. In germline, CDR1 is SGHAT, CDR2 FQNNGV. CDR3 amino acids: CASSFHRITGELFF. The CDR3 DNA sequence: TGTGCCAGCAGCTTTCACAGGATCACCGGGGAGCTGTTTTTT.

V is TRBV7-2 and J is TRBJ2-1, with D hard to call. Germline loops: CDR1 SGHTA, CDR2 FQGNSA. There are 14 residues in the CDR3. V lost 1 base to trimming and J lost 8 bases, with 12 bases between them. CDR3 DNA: TGTGCCAGCAGCTTAGGAGCGAACAAGTATGAGCAGTTCTTC. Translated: CASSLGANKYEQFF.

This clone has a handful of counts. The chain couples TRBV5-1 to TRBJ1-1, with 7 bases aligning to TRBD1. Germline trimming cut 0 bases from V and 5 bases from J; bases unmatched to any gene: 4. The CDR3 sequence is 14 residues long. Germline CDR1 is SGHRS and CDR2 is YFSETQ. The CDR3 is CASSLEQGVTEAFF. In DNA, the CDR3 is TGCGCCAGCAGCTTGGAGCAGGGGGTTACTGAAGCTTTCTTT.

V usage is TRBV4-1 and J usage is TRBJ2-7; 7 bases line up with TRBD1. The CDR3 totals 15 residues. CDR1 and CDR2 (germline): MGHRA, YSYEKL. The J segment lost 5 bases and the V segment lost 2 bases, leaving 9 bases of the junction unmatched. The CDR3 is CASSQRQGVAHEQYV. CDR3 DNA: TGCGCCAGCAGCCAACGACAGGGAGTAGCCCACGAGCAGTACGTC.

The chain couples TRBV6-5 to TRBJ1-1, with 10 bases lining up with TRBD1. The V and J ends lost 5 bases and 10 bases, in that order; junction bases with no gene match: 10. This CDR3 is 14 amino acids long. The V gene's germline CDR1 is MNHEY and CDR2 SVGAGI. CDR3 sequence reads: CASSTGGQGPLAFF. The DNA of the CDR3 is TGTGCCAGCAGTACGGGGGGACAGGGGCCTTTAGCTTTCTTT.

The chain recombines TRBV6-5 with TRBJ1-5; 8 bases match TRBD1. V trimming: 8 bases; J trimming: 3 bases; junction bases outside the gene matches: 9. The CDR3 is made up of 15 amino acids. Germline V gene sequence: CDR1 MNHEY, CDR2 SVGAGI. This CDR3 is CASWDRSLINQPQHF. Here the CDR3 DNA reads TGTGCCAGCTGGGACAGGTCTCTTATCAATCAGCCCCAGCATTTT.

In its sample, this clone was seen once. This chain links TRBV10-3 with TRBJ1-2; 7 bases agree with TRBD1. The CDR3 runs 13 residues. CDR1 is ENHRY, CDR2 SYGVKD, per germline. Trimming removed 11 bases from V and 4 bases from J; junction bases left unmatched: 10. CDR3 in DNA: TGTGCCGCTTCCTCGGGACAGCTCTATGGCTACACCTTC. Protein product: CAASSGQLYGYTF.

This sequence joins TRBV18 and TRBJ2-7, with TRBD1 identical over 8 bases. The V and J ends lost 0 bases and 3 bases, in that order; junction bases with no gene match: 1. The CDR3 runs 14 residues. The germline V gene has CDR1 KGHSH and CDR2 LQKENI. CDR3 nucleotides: TGTGCCAGCTCACCACCGGGACAGGTCTACGAGCAGTACTTC. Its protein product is CASSPPGQVYEQYF.